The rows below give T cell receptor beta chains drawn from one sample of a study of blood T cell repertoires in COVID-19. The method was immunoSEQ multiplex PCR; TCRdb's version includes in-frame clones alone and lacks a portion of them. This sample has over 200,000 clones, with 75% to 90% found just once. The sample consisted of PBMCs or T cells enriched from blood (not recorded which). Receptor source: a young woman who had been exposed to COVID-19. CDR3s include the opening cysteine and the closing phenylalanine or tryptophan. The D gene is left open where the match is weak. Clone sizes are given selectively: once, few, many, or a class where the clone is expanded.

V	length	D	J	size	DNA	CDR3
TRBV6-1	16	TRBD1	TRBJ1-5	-	TGTGCCAGCAGTGCCTGGGGACAGCTAGACAATCAGCCCCAGCATTTT	CASSAWGQLDNQPQHF
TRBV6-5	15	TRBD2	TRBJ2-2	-	TGTGCCAGCAGACTAGCGGGAGCGAACACCGGGGAGCTGTTTTTT	CASRLAGANTGELFF
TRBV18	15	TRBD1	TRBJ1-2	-	TGTGCCAGCTCACAGAGGACAGGGGGCGGCTATGGCTACACCTTC	CASSQRTGGGYGYTF
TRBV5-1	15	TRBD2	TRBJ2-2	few	TGCGCCAGCAGCTTGTCGGGAGGGATCACCGGGGAGCTGTTTTTT	CASSLSGGITGELFF
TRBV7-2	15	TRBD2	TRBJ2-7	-	TGTGCCAGCAGCACCCCCGGGACTAGCGTCTACGAGCAGTACTTC	CASSTPGTSVYEQYF
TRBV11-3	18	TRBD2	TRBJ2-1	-	TGTGCCAGCAGCTTTGAGACTAGCGGACAATTCTCCTACAATGAGCAGTTCTTC	CASSFETSGQFSYNEQFF
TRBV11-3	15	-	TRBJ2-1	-	TGTGCCAGCAGCCGCCGGGACAAAGTGGGAAATGAGCAGTTCTTC	CASSRRDKVGNEQFF
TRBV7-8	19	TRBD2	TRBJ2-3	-	TGTGCCAGCAGCCTTTCAAGGCTAGCGGGAGAGCGCAACACAGATACGCAGTATTTT	CASSLSRLAGERNTDTQYF
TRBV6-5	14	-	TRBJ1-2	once	TGTGCCAGCAGTTACTCGGCAGGGAACGATGGCTACACCTTC	CASSYSAGNDGYTF
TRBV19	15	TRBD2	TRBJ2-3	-	TGTGCCAGTAGTTGGGGGGGACTGGACACAGATACGCAGTATTTT	CASSWGGLDTDTQYF
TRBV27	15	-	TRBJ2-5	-	TGTGCCAGCAGTCCTGGCGGCCGAGTCGGCGAGACCCAGTACTTC	CASSPGGRVGETQYF
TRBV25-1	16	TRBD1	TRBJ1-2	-	TGTGCCAGCAGCCCCATTGACAGGGTGGGATTTGACGGCTACACCTTC	CASSPIDRVGFDGYTF
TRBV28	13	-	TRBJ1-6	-	TGTGCCAGCAGTTTGACAGGTTCTTCACCCCTCCACTTT	CASSLTGSSPLHF